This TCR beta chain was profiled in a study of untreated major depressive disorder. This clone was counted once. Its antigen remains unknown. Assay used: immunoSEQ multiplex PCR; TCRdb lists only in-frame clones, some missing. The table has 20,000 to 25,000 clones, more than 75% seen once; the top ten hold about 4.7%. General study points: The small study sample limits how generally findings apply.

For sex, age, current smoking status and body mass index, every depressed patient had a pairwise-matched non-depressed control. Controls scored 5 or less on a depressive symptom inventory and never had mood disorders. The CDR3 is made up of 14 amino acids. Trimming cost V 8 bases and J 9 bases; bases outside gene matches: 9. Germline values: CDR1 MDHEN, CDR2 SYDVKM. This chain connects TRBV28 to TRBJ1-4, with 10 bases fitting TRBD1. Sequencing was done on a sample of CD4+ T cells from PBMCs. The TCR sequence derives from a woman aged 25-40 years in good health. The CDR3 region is CASGRTGGSQKLFF. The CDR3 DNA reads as TGTGCCAGCGGGAGGACAGGGGGGAGCCAAAAACTGTTTTTT.